This T cell receptor (beta chain) came from a study of T cells after yellow fever vaccination. Turning to the study itself: When fractions had low cell numbers, they were prepared with SMART-Seq v4 Ultra Low Input. Findings and limits, study-wide: The study re-detected most primary-vaccination clones after the booster (under 97% CD4, 85% to 90% CD8). On re-exposure, the response was weaker but peaked faster, at day 5 versus 15.

This clonotype was seen many times. The target antigen is unknown. MiXCR was run by TCRdb on the 5' RACE reads, yielding one entry per CDR3 protein. The data contain hundreds of thousands of distinct CDR3 sequences, 9% to 15% of them seen just once; the ten biggest clones take up 15%. Trimming shortened V by 0 bases and J by 4 bases, and 11 bases separated the two germline ends. This CDR3 has 15 residues. Germline V gives CDR1 LNHNV, CDR2 YYDKDF (reference sequence). The sample in question was PBMCs, obtained on the day of the yellow fever booster vaccination. The chain is built from TRBV15 and TRBJ2-3, with D tentatively TRBD2 (5 bases). The receptor was derived from a man aged 30 to 39 who received the YFV17D yellow fever vaccine. CDR3 protein: CATSRESGRPDTQYF. The CDR3 nucleotides read TGTGCCACCAGCAGAGAAAGCGGACGTCCAGATACGCAGTATTTT.